This is a list of T cell receptor beta chains from one sample in a study of post-analysis software for immune sequencing data. TCRdb re-derived calls from the PCR reads in MiXCR, one entry per CDR3 protein. The data contain fewer than 850,000 distinct CDR3 sequences, 25% to 30% of them singletons. The specimen sequenced was blood. The receptors here all came from a girl aged 10-17 years with multiple sclerosis. CDR3s include the opening cysteine and the closing phenylalanine or tryptophan. Each record gives: clone size, V gene, J gene, CDR3 length, CDR3 protein. Clone size is not always given. Where it is, it says once, few, many or a class for expanded clones.

abundance: few; v_gene: TRBV7-2; j_gene: TRBJ2-7; len: 13; CDR3aa: CASSRPTLYEQYF
abundance: NA; v_gene: TRBV18; j_gene: TRBJ1-3; len: 16; CDR3aa: CASSREPGFSGNTIYF
abundance: NA; v_gene: TRBV12-3/TRBV12-4; j_gene: TRBJ2-3; len: 14; CDR3aa: CASTLTGITDTQYF
abundance: few; v_gene: TRBV12-3/TRBV12-4; j_gene: TRBJ1-2; len: 16; CDR3aa: CASKTGTGLTSYGYTF
abundance: many; v_gene: TRBV5-1; j_gene: TRBJ1-2; len: 14; CDR3aa: CASSPRTGVYGYTF
abundance: NA; v_gene: TRBV20-1; j_gene: TRBJ2-3; len: 13; CDR3aa: CSAGVTSTDTQYF
abundance: few; v_gene: TRBV27; j_gene: TRBJ1-1; len: 12; CDR3aa: CASYGINTEAFF
abundance: few; v_gene: TRBV5-1; j_gene: TRBJ2-1; len: 15; CDR3aa: CASTIAEGPYNEQFF
abundance: few; v_gene: TRBV9; j_gene: TRBJ2-5; len: 14; CDR3aa: CASSPRGGKETQYF
abundance: NA; v_gene: TRBV4-2; j_gene: TRBJ2-6; len: 20; CDR3aa: CASSRHPLGQPATGASVLTF
abundance: few; v_gene: TRBV15; j_gene: TRBJ1-2; len: 12; CDR3aa: CATSLVGGGYTF
abundance: NA; v_gene: TRBV12-2; j_gene: TRBJ2-3; len: 16; CDR3aa: CASRLPDALGADTQYF
abundance: NA; v_gene: TRBV15; j_gene: TRBJ1-5; len: 17; CDR3aa: CATRRDSVIYSNQPQHF
abundance: many; v_gene: TRBV5-1; j_gene: TRBJ2-1; len: 14; CDR3aa: CASSRGGEAGEQFF